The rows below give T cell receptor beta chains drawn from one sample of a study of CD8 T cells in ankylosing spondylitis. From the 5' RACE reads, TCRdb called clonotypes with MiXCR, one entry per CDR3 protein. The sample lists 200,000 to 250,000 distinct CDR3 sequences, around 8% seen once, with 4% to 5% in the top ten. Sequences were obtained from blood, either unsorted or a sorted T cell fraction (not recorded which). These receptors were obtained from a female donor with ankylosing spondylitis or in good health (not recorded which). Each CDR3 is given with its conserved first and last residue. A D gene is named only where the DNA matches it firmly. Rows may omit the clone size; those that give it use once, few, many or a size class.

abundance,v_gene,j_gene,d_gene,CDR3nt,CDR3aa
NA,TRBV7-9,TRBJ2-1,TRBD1,TGTGCCAGAGGGGGGGACAGGGGGAATGAGCAGTTCTTC,CARGGDRGNEQFF
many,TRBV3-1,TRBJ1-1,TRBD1,TGTGCCAGTAACGGACAGGGGGCAAGGGACACTGAAGCTTTCTTT,CASNGQGARDTEAFF
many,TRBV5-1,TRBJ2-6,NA,TGCGCCAGCAGCTTGAGCGGGCGCTCTGGGGCCAACGTCCTGACTTTC,CASSLSGRSGANVLTF
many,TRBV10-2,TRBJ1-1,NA,TGCGCCAGCAGGGGGGGGTCAGCGAACACTGAAGCTTTCTTT,CASRGGSANTEAFF
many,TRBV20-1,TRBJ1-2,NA,TGCAGTGCTAGTGGAATCGCAGTTCTTAGGTATGGCTACACCTTC,CSASGIAVLRYGYTF
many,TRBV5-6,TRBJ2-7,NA,TGTGCCAGCAGCTTCCCACAGGCGGGATCCTACGAGCAGTACTTC,CASSFPQAGSYEQYF
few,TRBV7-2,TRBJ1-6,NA,TGTGCCAGCAGCTCCGGTAGGTGGGGGGATTCACCCCTCCACTTT,CASSSGRWGDSPLHF
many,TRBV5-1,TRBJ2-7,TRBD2,TGCGCCAGCAGCTACCGCCCGGGGGGCTACGAGCAGTACTTC,CASSYRPGGYEQYF
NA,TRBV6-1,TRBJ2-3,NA,TGTGCCAGCAGCAGCAGACGGAAGGGGGGGACGCAGTATTTT,CASSSRRKGGTQYF
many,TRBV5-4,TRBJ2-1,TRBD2,TGTGCCAGCAGCTTACTAGCGGGGATTCCCAATGAGCAGTTCTTC,CASSLLAGIPNEQFF
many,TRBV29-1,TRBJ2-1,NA,TGCAGCGTTGATCGACAGCTGAATGAGCAGTTCTTC,CSVDRQLNEQFF
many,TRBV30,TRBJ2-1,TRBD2,TGTGCCTGGAGTTTCGGACTAGCGGGAGATGAGCAGTTCTTC,CAWSFGLAGDEQFF
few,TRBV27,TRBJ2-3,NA,TGTGCCAGCAGTTTTTCAGGGACGGAGAGCACAGATACGCAGTATTTT,CASSFSGTESTDTQYF
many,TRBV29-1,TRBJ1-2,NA,TGCAGCGAGTCGACCGTAGGGGACGGCTACACCTTC,CSESTVGDGYTF
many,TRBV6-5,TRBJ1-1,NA,TGTGCCAGCAACCCTTCGGGGAACACTGAAGCTTTCTTT,CASNPSGNTEAFF
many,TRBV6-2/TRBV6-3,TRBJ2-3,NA,TGTGCCAGCAGCACCAGACTAGAAGTAATCACAGATACGCAGTATTTT,CASSTRLEVITDTQYF
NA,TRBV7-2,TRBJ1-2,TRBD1,TGTGCCAGCAGCTTATCCGGACAGGGCGTTGCCTATGGCTACACCTTC,CASSLSGQGVAYGYTF
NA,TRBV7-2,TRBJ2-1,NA,TGTGCCAGCAGCTTAGGATGGCGGGGCTCCTACAATGAGCAGTTCTTC,CASSLGWRGSYNEQFF
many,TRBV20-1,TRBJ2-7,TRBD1,TGCAGTGCTGACAGTGGACAGGGAACCCACGAGCAGTACTTC,CSADSGQGTHEQYF
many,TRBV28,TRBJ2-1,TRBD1,TGTGCCAGCAGCACATTCAAGCTTAACAGGGGGCGATGGGAGCAGTTCTTC,CASSTFKLNRGRWEQFF
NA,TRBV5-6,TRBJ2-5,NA,TGTGCCAGCAGCTTGGCGATGTACCAAGAGACCCAGTACTTC,CASSLAMYQETQYF
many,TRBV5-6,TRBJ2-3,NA,TGTGCCAGCAGTATTACAGATACGCAGTATTTT,CASSITDTQYF
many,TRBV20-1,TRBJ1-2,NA,TGCAGTGCTAGCGCCCCTAGTCGTAGCTACACCTTC,CSASAPSRSYTF
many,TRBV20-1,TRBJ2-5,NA,TGCAGTGCTAGAGTGGGCGACGGGCAGTACTTC,CSARVGDGQYF
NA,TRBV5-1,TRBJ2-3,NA,TGCGCCAGCGGCCGACTATTCAGCACAGATACGCAGTATTTT,CASGRLFSTDTQYF
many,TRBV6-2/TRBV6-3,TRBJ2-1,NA,TGTGCCAGCAGAGACGGTTACGGGGAGCAGTTCTTC,CASRDGYGEQFF
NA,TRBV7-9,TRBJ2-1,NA,TGTGCCAGCAGCAACCGGGGGTTGGTAGCGAACTACAATGAGCAGTTCTTC,CASSNRGLVANYNEQFF
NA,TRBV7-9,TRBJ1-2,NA,TGTGCCAGCAGCTCCCGGACGGCTTATGATGGCTACACCTTC,CASSSRTAYDGYTF
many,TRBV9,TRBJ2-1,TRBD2,TGTGCCAGCAGCGGGGCGACTAGCGGCTACAATGAGCAGTTCTTC,CASSGATSGYNEQFF
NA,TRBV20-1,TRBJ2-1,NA,TGCAATGCTAGATCGGGGGCTCCCAGCTCCTACAATGAGCAGTTCTTC,CNARSGAPSSYNEQFF
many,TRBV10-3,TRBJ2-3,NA,TGTGCCATCACCTCGACCCAAACGGGGGCAGATACGCAGTATTTT,CAITSTQTGADTQYF
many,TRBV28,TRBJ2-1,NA,TGTGCCAGCAATCCCCCCCGGACCAGCTACAATGAGCAGTTCTTC,CASNPPRTSYNEQFF
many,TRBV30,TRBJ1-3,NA,TGTGCCTGGAACCTTCTTATCCGGAACACCATATATTTT,CAWNLLIRNTIYF
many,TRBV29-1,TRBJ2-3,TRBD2,TGCAGCATTGGGGGGGGATCGAGCACAGATACGCAGTATTTT,CSIGGGSSTDTQYF
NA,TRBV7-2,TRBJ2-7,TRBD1,TGTGCCAGCAGCTTAGGGGACAGGGCCTCCTACGAGCAGTACTTC,CASSLGDRASYEQYF
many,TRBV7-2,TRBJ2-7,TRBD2,TGTGCCAGCAGCTTAGGGCTAGCGGGAGGGGCCTACGAGCAGTACTTC,CASSLGLAGGAYEQYF
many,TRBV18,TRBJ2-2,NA,TGTGCCAGCTCATCCTACAGAGTAGGAACCGGGGAGCTGTTTTTT,CASSSYRVGTGELFF
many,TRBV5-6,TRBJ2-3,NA,TGTGCCAGCAGCTTCCATCCAGATACGCAGTATTTT,CASSFHPDTQYF
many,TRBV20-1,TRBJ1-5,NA,TGCAGTGCTAGGGGGAGCAATCAGCCCCAGCATTTT,CSARGSNQPQHF
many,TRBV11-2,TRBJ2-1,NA,TGTGCCAGCAGCTTGGAGACCGCGAAGTTCTTC,CASSLETAKFF
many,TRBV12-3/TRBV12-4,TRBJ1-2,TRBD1,TGTGCCAGCAGTCCGCCCCGGCAGGGGGCGCATGGCTACACCTTC,CASSPPRQGAHGYTF
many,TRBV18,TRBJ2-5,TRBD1,TGTGCCAGCTCACCACCAGGGACAGGGGATGACCAAGAGACCCAGTACTTC,CASSPPGTGDDQETQYF
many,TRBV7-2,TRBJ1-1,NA,TGTGCCAGCAGCTTAGTCGCGAACACTGAAGCTTTCTTT,CASSLVANTEAFF
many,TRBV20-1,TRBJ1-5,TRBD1,TGCAGTGCTACCCTTCAGGGGGGCAATCAGCCCCAGCATTTT,CSATLQGGNQPQHF
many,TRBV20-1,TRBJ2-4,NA,TGCAGTGCTCCTCCCCCCGGAGGCAAAAACATTCAGTACTTC,CSAPPPGGKNIQYF
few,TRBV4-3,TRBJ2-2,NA,TGCGCCAGCAGCCGAGGACCACAGGCCGGGGAGCTGTTTTTT,CASSRGPQAGELFF
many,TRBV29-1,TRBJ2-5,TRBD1,TGCAGCGTCGTCGGACAGGGACAAGAGACCCAGTACTTC,CSVVGQGQETQYF
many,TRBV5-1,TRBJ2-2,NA,TGCGCCAGCAGCTTGGAGTTTGGGTTGGACACCGGGGAGCTGTTTTTT,CASSLEFGLDTGELFF
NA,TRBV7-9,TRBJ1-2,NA,TGTGCCAGCAGCTTCCGGGACATAGGAAATGGCTACACCTTC,CASSFRDIGNGYTF
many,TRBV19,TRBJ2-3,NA,TGTGCCAGTCAGTACGGGTATAGCACAGATACGCAGTATTTT,CASQYGYSTDTQYF
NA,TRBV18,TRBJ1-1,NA,TGTGCCAGCTCACCAATTACGTCCGCTGTTGGCACTGAAGCTTTCTTT,CASSPITSAVGTEAFF
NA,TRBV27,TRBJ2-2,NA,TGTGCCAGCACTTATGGAGGGGGAGAGGACACCGGGGAGCTGTTTTTT,CASTYGGGEDTGELFF
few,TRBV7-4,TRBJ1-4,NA,TGTGCCAGCAGCTTATCCAGTACAACTAATGAAAAACTGTTTTTT,CASSLSSTTNEKLFF
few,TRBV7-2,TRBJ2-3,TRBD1,TGTGCCAGCAGCTCGGGACAGGGACGGGATACGCAGTATTTT,CASSSGQGRDTQYF
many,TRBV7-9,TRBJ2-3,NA,TGTGCCAGCAGGGAATTCACAGATACGCAGTATTTT,CASREFTDTQYF